What follows is one T cell receptor beta chain and its context. There are a few counts of this clonotype. No cognate antigen has been identified for it. No quality values exist for individual bases; no much larger clone is one base distant. These data come from a study (dated by TCRdb to between 2014 and 2017). With regard to the full study: The study examined whether tumor-infiltrating Tregs in breast cancer are drawn from blood Tregs or arise in situ by conversion from other CD4+ T cell subsets. Results the study describes overall, beyond this receptor: Validation in the larger cohort was restricted to a single TCR beta V-J rearrangement rather than whole repertoires. The greatest overlap of tumor-infiltrating Treg TCR alpha and beta sequences was observed with tumor naive CD4+ T cells, followed by blood naive CD4+ T cells. The TCR gene usage of tumor memory CD4+ T cells clustered together with blood and lymph node memory CD4+ cells and with lymph node naive CD4+ cells.

Full-length TCR variable regions were amplified by 5' RACE PCR with constant-region reverse primers, followed by semi-nested PCR with Nested Universal Primer A. Using the ReliaPrep RNA Cell Miniprep System, total RNA was extracted, and the SMARTer RACE 5'/3' Kit was then used to reverse transcribe the RNA into 5'RACE-ready cDNA. Multiplex adaptors were used to barcode the full-length TCR alpha and beta libraries, which were then sequenced on an Illumina MiSeq. In the authors' own workflow: For each of nine subset-tissue groups, sequencing data from the five patients were combined, and the groups were compared by unsupervised clustering of TCR gene usage. Repertoire similarity was calculated with the Morisita-Horn index, weighting shared sequences by their contribution to each repertoire. The raw public reads went through TCRdb reprocessing: fastp at Q25, MiXCR clone calling, in-frame beta chains kept. Each entry merges the rows of one CDR3 protein and shows their most common DNA and genes. The V and J calls come from TCRdb's annotation, not from the publication. The sample table holds thousands of distinct CDR3 sequences, of which 55% were seen once. The ten largest account for about 6% of the sample.

The germline ends are 12 bases apart after V is trimmed by 6 bases and J by 6 bases. From cysteine to phenylalanine, the CDR3 is 14 amino acids long. Kept here is only the CDR3 DNA, which spans 42 bases and is read in frame from base 1. From the germline V gene, CDR1 is MNHEY and CDR2 is SVGAGI. Cells that were CD4+CD25+CD127-/low were the ones isolated as Tregs. Tregs, naive and memory CD4+ T cells from tumor, blood and ipsilateral draining lymph nodes of 5 or 6 breast cancer patients underwent full-length TCR alpha and beta sequencing. Tumor tissue and lymph nodes obtained by ipsilateral axillary dissection were perfused with PBS, cut into small pieces and digested using collagenase I and hyaluronidase. Ficoll density gradient centrifugation was used to isolate mononuclear cells from either lymph nodes or 50 to 65 ml of peripheral blood. A purity exceeding 90% was confirmed by FACS for the sorted cell populations.

The clonotype was recovered from a female donor with breast cancer. The rearranged chain carries TRBV6-5 and TRBJ1-6; the best D guess is TRBD1, with 6 bases matching. Source material: Tregs sorted from a lymph node. The CDR3 reads as follows: CASSTGGSNSPLHF. The DNA sequence is as follows: TGTGCCAGCAGCACGGGGGGCAGTAATTCACCCCTCCACTTT.